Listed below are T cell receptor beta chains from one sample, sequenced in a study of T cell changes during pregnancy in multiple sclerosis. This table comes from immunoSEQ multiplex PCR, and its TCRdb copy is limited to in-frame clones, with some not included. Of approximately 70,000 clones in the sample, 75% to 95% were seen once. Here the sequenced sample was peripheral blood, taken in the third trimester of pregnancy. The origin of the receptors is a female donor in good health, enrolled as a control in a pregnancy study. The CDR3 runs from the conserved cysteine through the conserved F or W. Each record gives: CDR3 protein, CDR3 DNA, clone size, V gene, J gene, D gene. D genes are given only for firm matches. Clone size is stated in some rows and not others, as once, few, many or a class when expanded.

CAWGRTESPLHF,TGTGCCTGGGGTCGGACAGAGTCACCCCTCCACTTT,few,TRBV30,TRBJ1-6,.
CASSLYEQKVQYF,TGCGCCAGCAGCTTGTATGAACAGAAGGTTCAGTACTTC,.,TRBV5-1,TRBJ2-4,.
CASSLTGTNTEAFF,TGCGCCAGCAGCTTAACAGGGACGAACACTGAAGCTTTCTTT,.,TRBV5-1,TRBJ1-1,.
CASSSRDNEQFF,TGTGCCAGCAGTTCCCGGGACAATGAGCAGTTCTTC,.,TRBV27,TRBJ2-1,.
CASSLEGAVGTGELFF,TGTGCCAGCAGTTTAGAGGGGGCCGTAGGAACCGGGGAGCTGTTTTTT,.,TRBV27,TRBJ2-2,TRBD1
CASSVGPAADTQYF,TGTGCCAGCAGCGTAGGTCCAGCGGCAGATACGCAGTATTTT,.,TRBV9,TRBJ2-3,.
CASRWGGLWQRGTEAFF,TGTGCCAGCAGGTGGGGAGGCCTGTGGCAGCGTGGCACTGAAGCTTTCTTT,.,TRBV7-6,TRBJ1-1,.
CASSQDRGTEKLFF,TGCGCCAGCAGCCAGGACAGGGGTACTGAAAAACTGTTTTTT,.,TRBV5-1,TRBJ1-4,TRBD1
CASSRQGRGLETQYF,TGTGCCAGCAGCAGACAGGGCAGGGGGTTAGAGACCCAGTACTTC,.,TRBV11-1,TRBJ2-5,TRBD1
CASSQAGGEQYF,TGTGCCAGCAGCCAGGCGGGGGGGGAGCAGTACTTC,.,TRBV6-5,TRBJ2-7,TRBD2
CASSYRPGEKLFF,TGTGCCAGCAGTTATCGGCCGGGTGAAAAACTGTTTTTT,.,TRBV27,TRBJ1-4,.
CAISGQGYLMNTEAFF,TGTGCCATATCGGGACAGGGGTACCTCATGAACACTGAAGCTTTCTTT,.,TRBV2,TRBJ1-1,TRBD1
CASRRKLTCGQHNQPQHF,TGTGCCAGCAGACGAAAACTAACTTGCGGACAGCACAATCAGCCCCAGCATTTT,.,TRBV12-1,TRBJ1-5,.
CASSIARNEQFF,TGTGCCAGTAGTATAGCGAGGAATGAGCAGTTCTTC,.,TRBV19,TRBJ2-1,.
CASSFNGELAKNIQYF,TGCGCCAGCAGCTTTAACGGGGAGTTAGCCAAAAACATTCAGTACTTC,.,TRBV5-1,TRBJ2-4,.
CAWSGLGPYQPQHF,TGTGCCTGGAGTGGACTGGGGCCGTATCAGCCCCAGCATTTT,few,TRBV30,TRBJ1-5,.
CASSEGISSYNSPLHF,TGTGCCAGCAGTGAAGGCATTAGCTCCTATAATTCACCCCTCCACTTT,once,TRBV2,TRBJ1-6,.
CASRDSSGNTIYF,TGCGCCAGCAGGGACAGCTCTGGAAACACCATATATTTT,.,TRBV10-1,TRBJ1-3,.
CASKAGTGGTEAFF,TGTGCCAGCAAAGCCGGGACAGGGGGTACTGAAGCTTTCTTT,.,TRBV6-5,TRBJ1-1,TRBD1
CSAVGLAGADEQFF,TGCAGCGCTGTTGGACTAGCGGGAGCCGATGAGCAGTTCTTC,.,TRBV29-1,TRBJ2-1,TRBD2
CASNSGLRQETQYF,TGCGCCAGCAACTCGGGACTTCGCCAAGAGACCCAGTACTTC,.,TRBV5-1,TRBJ2-5,.
CASSWTGANTEAFF,TGTGCCAGCAGTTGGACAGGGGCGAACACTGAAGCTTTCTTT,few,TRBV6-1,TRBJ1-1,TRBD1
CASSLSQGPNQPQHF,TGTGCCAGCAGTTTATCACAGGGCCCCAATCAGCCCCAGCATTTT,.,TRBV27,TRBJ1-5,.
CASSLSQLAGGTDTQYF,TGTGCCAGCAGTTTATCCCAACTAGCGGGAGGAACAGATACGCAGTATTTT,.,TRBV28,TRBJ2-3,TRBD2
CASSLERMNTEAFF,TGCGCCAGCAGCTTGGAGAGGATGAACACTGAAGCTTTCTTT,.,TRBV5-1,TRBJ1-1,.
CASSQVGQRGGQDTQYF,TGTGCCAGCAGCCAAGTTGGGCAGCGGGGGGGCCAAGATACGCAGTATTTT,.,TRBV4-2,TRBJ2-3,TRBD2
CASSVGLSQETQYF,TGTGCTAGCAGCGTAGGACTATCCCAAGAGACCCAGTACTTC,.,TRBV7-7,TRBJ2-5,.
CASSVWAGSTDTQYF,TGTGCCAGCAGTGTCTGGGCGGGGAGCACAGATACGCAGTATTTT,.,TRBV6-1,TRBJ2-3,.
CASSSDPGLAYNEQFF,TGTGCCAGCAGCTCAGACCCGGGACTAGCCTACAATGAGCAGTTCTTC,.,TRBV11-2,TRBJ2-1,TRBD2
CASSLGLASDTQYF,TGTGCCAGCAGTTTAGGACTAGCTTCAGATACGCAGTATTTT,once,TRBV7-9,TRBJ2-3,TRBD2
CASSYRTSMNTEAFF,TGTGCCAGCAGCTATCGGACATCCATGAACACTGAAGCTTTCTTT,.,TRBV7-2,TRBJ1-1,.
CASSLGGGGGAETQYF,TGTGCCAGCAGCTTAGGGGGCGGGGGAGGAGCGGAGACCCAGTACTTC,.,TRBV11-2,TRBJ2-5,TRBD2